The clone carrying this T cell receptor beta chain was observed once. Its specificity is not known. TCRdb re-analysed the reads in MiXCR, keeping a single row per CDR3 protein. The table includes more than 150,000 distinct CDR3 sequences, roughly 30% detected once. The data derive from a study of T cell repertoires in cytomegalovirus infection. For the study at large: CMV infection and matching HLA type were both indicated by public TCR beta signatures. The study, taken as a whole, reports: Summed public TCR beta family frequency identified CMV carriers bearing the relevant HLA. The response measured ex vivo was dominated by TCR beta clonotypes (HLA-C-restricted and CMV-specific).

V shed 0 bases and J 7 bases; nucleotides not matched to a gene: 16. Germline values: CDR1 SGHKS, CDR2 YYEKEE (reference sequence). The CDR3 runs 18 residues. Material: PBMCs. This rearrangement joins TRBV5-5 to TRBJ1-5; TRBD1 matches 7 bases. This clonotype was obtained from a human donor in good health (CMV status not recorded). Some clones in this sample may be carry-over from other donors' samples. CDR3 bases: TGTGCCAGCAGCTTGGTCCCAGTATCTCGGAAAGGGGGCCAGCCCCAGCATTTT. The encoded protein is CASSLVPVSRKGGQPQHF.